The present T cell receptor (beta chain) was sequenced within a study of CD8 T cells in Susac syndrome. When the RNA was reverse transcribed, random hexamers were used with an input of about 0.5 to 1 ug. The method of amplification for TCR beta CDR3 was immunoSEQ multiplex PCR, covering 54 Vbeta and 13 Jbeta. A single record per CDR3 protein comes from TCRdb applying MiXCR to the immunoSEQ multiplex PCR reads. Of 250,000 to 300,000 distinct CDR3 sequences in the sample, 70% to 90% were seen once. In blood CD8+ and CD4+ T cells, TCR beta underwent sequencing. Trimming left V 5 bases short and J 4 bases short, with 18 bases between. This CDR3 contains 16 residues.

The sample consisted of CD8+ T cells from PBMCs. This TCR was recovered from a human donor with multiple sclerosis. This chain connects TRBV12-3 or TRBV12-4 to TRBJ2-1; D remains ambiguous. The CDR3 DNA is TGTGCCAGCAGTCACCCCACTAACGACTTTTACAATGAGCAGTTCTTC. Its translation: CASSHPTNDFYNEQFF.